The T cell receptor beta chain described here comes from a study of CD8 T cells in Susac syndrome. Germline loops: CDR1 MDHEN, CDR2 SYDVKM. This CDR3 contains 14 residues. With 6 bases removed from V and 3 bases from J, the gap between germline ends came to 15 bases. Random hexamers were used to reverse transcribe the RNA input (about 0.5 to 1 ug). TCRdb ran MiXCR on the immunoSEQ multiplex PCR reads and lists one entry per CDR3 protein. The sample yields more than 150,000 distinct CDR3 sequences, over 90% seen once. This clonotype was sampled from a human donor with Susac syndrome. This rearrangement joins TRBV28 to TRBJ2-7; TRBD2 is a possible D gene (5 bases). The sample was CD8+ T cells from PBMCs. The CDR3 here is CASRTPSSSYEQYF. CDR3 coding DNA: TGTGCCAGCAGGACGCCTAGCAGTAGCTACGAGCAGTACTTC.